A single sample is the source of the 24 T cell receptor beta chains below, sequenced in a study of T cell responses to AZD1222 COVID-19 vaccine. Assay: immunoSEQ multiplex PCR; the TCRdb copy retains only in-frame clones and omits some. The sample shows about 130,000 clones, approximately 91% of them seen only once. Sequenced here: peripheral blood, sampled 28 days after the second AZD1222 dose. The receptor source for this set is an adult who received the AZD1222 COVID-19 vaccine.

The V and J genes are TRBV5-4 and TRBJ1-2, with TRBD1 matching 8 bases. This CDR3 comprises 15 residues. Per the germline V gene, CDR1 is SGHNT and CDR2 is YYREEE (reference sequence). The junction had 7 bases not matched to a gene; V was cut back by 4 bases and J by 2 bases. CDR3: CASSQTGEGNYGYTF. In DNA form, the CDR3 reads TGTGCCAGCAGCCAGACAGGGGAGGGGAACTATGGCTACACCTTC.

V gene TRBV24-1 combines with J gene TRBJ2-2, with D perhaps matching TRBD1 or TRBD2 (5 bases each). CDR1 and CDR2 from the germline V gene are KGHDR and SFDVKD. The V end lost 5 bases, the J end lost 6 bases, and 12 bases lay between the germline ends. The CDR3 consists of 14 residues. The CDR3 reads CATSGQGESGELFF. The CDR3 bases are TGTGCCACCAGTGGGCAGGGAGAGTCCGGGGAGCTGTTTTTT.

The genes are TRBV7-6 and TRBJ2-1; the match to TRBD2 covers 8 bases. The CDR3 is made up of 16 amino acids. V gave up 1 base and J gave up 0 bases; unmatched junction bases: 2. Germline CDR1 SGHVS, CDR2 FNYEAQ. CDR3 amino acids: CASSLVAGSSYNEQFF. The CDR3 nucleotides read TGTGCCAGCAGCTTAGTAGCGGGAAGCTCCTACAATGAGCAGTTCTTC. Variable domain in full (rest from reference TRBV7-6 and TRBJ2-1): GAGVSQSPRYKVTKRGQDVALRCDPISGHVSLYWYRQALGQGPEFLTYFNYEAQQDKSGLPNDRFSAERPEGSISTLTIQRTEQRDSAMYRCASSLVAGSSYNEQFFGPGTRLTVL.

V is TRBV5-1 and J is TRBJ1-2; 9 bases are shared with TRBD1. The CDR3 contains 15 residues. The germline gives CDR1 SGHRS, CDR2 YFSETQ. V lost 3 bases to trimming and J lost 3 bases; unmatched junction nucleotides: 6. The DNA for the CDR3 is TGCGCCAGCAGCTCCGGGACAGGGTATGACTATGGCTACACCTTC. Amino acids: CASSSGTGYDYGYTF.

The V and J genes are TRBV6-5 and TRBJ1-6; D unclear. V lost 0 bases and J lost 7, with 13 bases in between. The length of the CDR3 is 16 residues. Germline CDR1 is MNHEY and CDR2 is SVGAGI. In nucleotides, the CDR3 is TGTGCCAGCAGTTACTCACCGGGGAACGGGAATTCACCCCTCCACTTT. As protein: CASSYSPGNGNSPLHF.

This clone was observed a single time. This chain joins TRBV6-5 and TRBJ1-5, with 9 nucleotides matching TRBD1. The CDR3 has 14 amino acids. After removal of 6 bases from V and 4 bases from J, the junction contained 4 bases not matched to a gene. In germline, CDR1 is MNHEY, CDR2 SVGAGI. The CDR3 bases are TGTGCCAGCAGCGAGGACAGGGGTAATCAGCCCCAGCATTTT. This translates into CASSEDRGNQPQHF.

The CDR3 DNA sequence: TGTGCCAGCAGCAATACCGGGACAGGGGTTGACCGTAGGAATCAGCCCCAGCATTTT. Protein: CASSNTGTGVDRRNQPQHF. The genes are TRBV27 and TRBJ1-5, with 10 bases that match TRBD1. The germline V gene encodes CDR1 MNHEY and CDR2 SMNVEV (reference sequence). The CDR3 length is 19 residues. V lost 6 bases and J lost 4; bases outside the gene matches: 18.

With respect to this clone: At the DNA level, this CDR3 is encoded by other sequences in the same sample as well. The V gene is TRBV27, the J gene TRBJ1-5, with D perhaps matching TRBD1 (5 bases). Germline V CDR1 and CDR2: MNHEY, SMNVEV (reference sequence). This CDR3 region has 13 residues. V was cut by 0 bases and J by 7 bases, with 7 bases left in between. In DNA, the CDR3 is TGTGCCAGCAGTTTATCAGGGGTGCAGCCCCAGCATTTT. Encoded protein: CASSLSGVQPQHF.

Only one count was recorded for this clone. The CDR3 DNA is TGTGCCAGCAGCTTTCGGTCTAGCGGGATTCAAGTGGCCGGGGAGCTGTTTTTT. Its translation is CASSFRSSGIQVAGELFF. The chain combines TRBV11-3 with TRBJ2-2; 9 bases agree with TRBD2. The germline V gene has CDR1 SGHNT and CDR2 YENEEA. The CDR3 has 18 amino acids. Losses at the gene ends were 3 bases for V and 6 bases for J; bases not matched to a gene: 14.

The J gene is TRBJ1-2, the V gene TRBV7-9; D gene ambiguous. The germline CDR1 and CDR2 sequences are SEHNR and FQNEAQ (reference sequence). The CDR3 length is 15 residues. Trimming shortened V by 3 bases and J by 2 bases, and 13 bases separated the two germline ends. This CDR3 is CASSFLGQRNYGYTF. DNA of the CDR3: TGTGCCAGCAGCTTCCTAGGGCAGCGCAACTATGGCTACACCTTC.

The chain employs TRBV18 and TRBJ1-6; TRBD1 matches 7 bases. The ends lost 1 base at V and 7 bases at J; junction bases unmatched: 4. The CDR3 extends over 15 amino acids. Germline values: CDR1 KGHSH, CDR2 LQKENI. CDR3 amino acids: CASSPRGTENSPLHF. The CDR3 DNA is TGTGCCAGCTCACCACGGGGGACAGAGAATTCACCCCTCCACTTT.

The J gene is TRBJ2-7, the V gene TRBV2; the D call may be TRBD1 or TRBD2 (5 bases each). Trimming shortened V by 6 bases and J by 2 bases, and 11 bases separated the two germline ends. This CDR3 is 13 amino acids long. CDR1 and CDR2 (germline): SNHLY, FYNNEI. CDR3 sequence: CASRAGSTYEQYF. The DNA for the CDR3 is TGTGCCAGCAGGGCAGGGAGTACCTACGAGCAGTACTTC. Complete variable domain (other parts from reference TRBV2 and TRBJ2-7): EPEVTQTPSHQVTQMGQEVILRCVPISNHLYFYWYRQILGQKVEFLVSFYNNEISEKSEIFDDQFSVERPDGSNFTLKIRSTKLEDSAMYFCASRAGSTYEQYFGPGTRLTVT.

The rearrangement uses TRBV27 and TRBJ2-7; a weak D match, TRBD2 (7 bases). The V end lost 7 bases, the J end lost 3 bases, and 19 bases lay between the germline ends. The germline gives CDR1 MNHEY, CDR2 SMNVEV (reference sequence). The CDR3 consists of 15 residues. The CDR3 loop reads CASTLRGEGRYEQYF. DNA of the CDR3: TGTGCCAGCACTCTTAGGGGGGAGGGCCGCTACGAGCAGTACTTC.

This clone occurred once. This chain uses TRBV12-3 or TRBV12-4 with TRBJ1-2; no firm D call. CDR3 length: 12 amino acids. V lost 4 bases, J lost 5 bases, and 8 bases lay in between. The CDR3 sequence is CASSSQWYGYTF. The CDR3 nucleotides read TGTGCCAGCAGTTCCCAGTGGTATGGCTACACCTTC.

This chain connects TRBV18 to TRBJ2-5, with 7 positions matching TRBD1. The CDR3 sequence is 15 residues long. Germline CDR1 KGHSH, CDR2 LQKENI. J lost 2 bases, V lost 0 bases, and 3 bases had no gene match. The CDR3 loop reads CASSPPGQVQETQYF. CDR3 bases: TGTGCCAGCTCACCACCCGGACAGGTTCAAGAGACCCAGTACTTC. The variable domain in full, completed from reference TRBV18 and TRBJ2-5, reads NAGVMQNPRHLVRRRGQEARLRCSPMKGHSHVYWYRQLPEEGLKFMVYLQKENIIDESGMPKERFSAEFPKEGPSILRIQQVVRGDSAAYFCASSPPGQVQETQYFGPGTRLLVL.

This chain uses TRBV7-9 with TRBJ2-7, with a possible D match to TRBD1 (6 bases). Germline V gene data show CDR1 as SEHNR and CDR2 as FQNEAQ (reference sequence). The V and J ends lost 4 bases and 7 bases respectively, with 23 bases between them. The CDR3 covers 16 residues. Here the CDR3 DNA reads TGTGCCAGCAGCTCCCAGGGAACCCCCCAGGGGCGGGAGCAGTACTTC. Translating it yields CASSSQGTPQGREQYF.

The rearrangement uses TRBV27 and TRBJ2-7; 7 nucleotides match TRBD2. The CDR3 is made up of 15 amino acids. The germline gives CDR1 MNHEY, CDR2 SMNVEV (reference sequence). V lost 5 bases and J lost 6; bases outside the gene matches: 13. The CDR3 bases are TGTGCCAGCAGTCCCCGGTGGGGGGGAAGGGGCGAGCAGTACTTC. Its translation: CASSPRWGGRGEQYF.

This clone was picked up one time. The chain uses TRBV10-1 and TRBJ2-7, with TRBD1 as a possible D gene (6 bases). The CDR3 runs 17 residues. Per germline, CDR1 WNHNN and CDR2 SYGVQD (reference sequence). Trimming removed 6 bases from V and 2 bases from J, with 23 bases in between. DNA for the CDR3: TGCGCCAGCAGAAAGACAGGTCCTGACCATAATCCCTACGAGCAGTACTTC. This encodes CASRKTGPDHNPYEQYF.

The V and J genes are TRBV7-3 and TRBJ2-2; either TRBD1 or TRBD2 may supply D (5 bases each). Germline CDR1 reads SGHTA; CDR2 reads FQGTGA. There are 17 residues in the CDR3. V was cut by 5 bases and J by 3 bases, with 19 bases left in between. Here the CDR3 reads CASSRDHLKRDTGELFF. The DNA of the CDR3 is TGTGCCAGCAGCCGGGACCACCTCAAGAGGGACACCGGGGAGCTGTTTTTT.

V usage is TRBV27 and J usage is TRBJ2-1, with TRBD2 as a possible D gene (5 bases). V was trimmed by 6 bases and J by 11 bases, leaving 17 bases between them. This CDR3 region has 13 residues. CDR1 is MNHEY and CDR2 is SMNVEV in the germline V gene (reference sequence). This chain's CDR3 is CASRQKLGFKQFF. The CDR3 nucleotides are TGTGCCAGCAGGCAAAAACTAGGGTTTAAGCAGTTCTTC.

The CDR3 spells CASSINGQSSYEQYF. As DNA, the CDR3 is TGTGCCAGTAGTATCAACGGCCAGAGCTCCTACGAGCAGTACTTC. The chain couples TRBV19 to TRBJ2-7, with unresolved D. V shed 3 bases and J shed 0 bases, with 12 bases lying between them. CDR3 size: 15 residues. Per germline, CDR1 LNHDA and CDR2 SQIVND (reference sequence).

The V and J genes are TRBV5-3 and TRBJ1-5; D is unresolved. TRBV5-3 is classed as an ORF, of uncertain function. This CDR3 has 14 amino acids. Trimming left V 0 bases short and J 3 bases short, with 7 bases between. Written as DNA, the CDR3 is TGTGCCAGAAGCTTGGGACGCTTCAATCAGCCCCAGCATTTT. Encoded protein: CARSLGRFNQPQHF.

This clone has more than one count but fewer than ten. This chain uses TRBV30 with TRBJ1-4; possible D gene TRBD1, 6 bases. There are 14 residues in the CDR3. Germline V gene sequence: CDR1 GTSNPN, CDR2 SVGIG (reference sequence). V was clipped by 5 bases and J by 7 bases, with 17 bases between them. The CDR3 sequence is CAWAARGAGEKLFF. The CDR3 region has the DNA TGTGCCTGGGCCGCCAGGGGCGCTGGTGAAAAACTGTTTTTT.

This rearrangement joins TRBV2 to TRBJ2-2, with 7 nucleotides matching TRBD2. Germline CDR1 reads SNHLY; CDR2 reads FYNNEI. With 6 bases clipped from V and 5 bases from J, the junction kept 6 bases outside the gene matches. This CDR3 has 14 amino acids. CDR3 in DNA: TGTGCCAGCAGCCGGGGAGGGACGACCGGGGAGCTGTTTTTT. Protein product: CASSRGGTTGELFF.